The T cell receptor (beta chain) described here comes from a study of OX40 agonist ivuxolimab in advanced cancers. About the research overall: Patients received ivuxolimab, an intravenous treatment, every 2 weeks at 0.01 to 10 mg/kg. Participants could have had prior anti-PD-1, anti-PD-L1 or anti-CTLA-4 therapy, and less than 45% had some. Each dose-escalation patient presented with hepatocellular carcinoma, melanoma, renal cell or head and neck cancer.

TCRdb's table, derived via immunoSEQ multiplex PCR, lists solely in-frame clones and lacks some. The data show 73,000 or so clones, 86% seen once. Patients who had autoimmune disease history or got systemic immunosuppression were left out. The CDR3 is 13 amino acids. Germline V gene lookup returns CDR1 GTSNPN and CDR2 SVGIG (reference sequence). The V call is TRBV30, the J call TRBJ2-3; no reliable D call. This material consisted of CD4+ or CD8+ T cells sorted from blood, taken in a trial of the OX40 agonist ivuxolimab. The sequence derives from an adult with an advanced solid tumor such as melanoma, head and neck, liver or kidney cancer. CDR3 nucleotides: TGTGCATACACAGTGGGAAGCACAGATACGCAGTATTTT. Its protein is CAYTVGSTDTQYF.